There are a few counts of the clone carrying this TCR beta chain. Its specificity is not known. Gene labels here are mouse ones. The read falls 4 residues short of the CDR3 end, and the missing part is taken from the germline J gene. Other DNA sequences from this sample encode an identical CDR3 as well. This record belongs to a study of CD8+ T cells in alopecia areata. About the study: The 7-10-week-old female C3H/HeJ mice were given skin taken from roughly 6-13-month-old C3H/HeJ graft donors that had spontaneous alopecia. Study findings and constraints: Lesional tissue from the scalp (especially in alopecia totalis/universalis) showed higher clonality than normal scalp. Besides other cells, scalp samples also yield sequences of resident alphabeta T cells from normal skin.

Using CD4, CD8alpha, NKG2D, NKG2ACE and other markers, pooled cutaneous lymph node cells were sorted. CDR3 size: 12 residues. Germline V lookup: CDR1 NSQYPW, CDR2 LRSPGD (reference sequence). The sequencing template was cDNA reverse transcribed from extracted RNA. Measured with immunoSEQ multiplex PCR; TCRdb has only the in-frame clones, and not every one. The sample is made up of 250,000 or so clones, none counted only once. This rearrangement joins TRBV1 to TRBJ2-4, with D uncertain. The sequence was obtained from a C3H/HeJ mouse with alopecia areata. The strain's MHC: H2-k. Material: CD4+ T cells sorted from a lymph node. The sequenced part of the CDR3 DNA is TGCACCTGCAGTGCCACAGAAAAC. Amino acid sequence: CTCSATEN. From start to end, the CDR3 is CTCSATENTLYF.